The sequence of this TCR beta chain was determined in a study of blood T cell repertoires in COVID-19. Study-wide context: The origin of the acute and convalescent COVID-19 samples was the United States, Italy and Spain.

Generated by immunoSEQ multiplex PCR, the TCRdb table keeps only in-frame clones and is missing some. Of some 240,000 clones in the sample, approximately 88% were seen once. With V trimmed by 6 bases and J by 2 bases, 12 bases remained unmatched. This CDR3 contains 16 residues. Per germline, CDR1 LNHDA and CDR2 SQIVND (reference sequence). Participants classified as exposed had met a COVID-19 case within 2 weeks before study entry. The chain employs TRBV19 and TRBJ1-1; the match to TRBD1 covers 7 bases. Specimen: PBMCs or T cells enriched from blood (not recorded which). This TCR came from a woman between 40 and 50 years old who had been exposed to COVID-19. CDR3 amino acids: CASRPGGNWVNTEAFF. CDR3 DNA sequence: TGTGCCAGTAGGCCAGGGGGGAACTGGGTCAACACTGAAGCTTTCTTT.